Each of the 9 T cell receptor beta chains below was sequenced from the same sample in a study of blood T cell repertoires in COVID-19. Clones were sequenced by immunoSEQ multiplex PCR, and TCRdb holds only the in-frame ones, with some missing. The table lists a few hundred thousand clones, 65% to 85% of them singletons. The sample comprised PBMCs or T cells enriched from blood (not recorded which). These receptors were taken from a man aged 50-60 years who had recovered from COVID-19.

This chain joins TRBV18 and TRBJ1-2; D unresolved. Between the trimmed V and J ends, which lost 8 bases and 5 bases, there was a span of 21 bases. CDR1 KGHSH and CDR2 LQKENI come from the germline V gene. The CDR3 sequence is 15 residues long. In DNA form, the CDR3 reads TGTGCCAGCAACACAAACCGGGAAATCACTTATGGCTACACCTTC. Translation: CASNTNREITYGYTF.

The V and J genes are TRBV6-5 and TRBJ2-5; TRBD1 might be the D (5 bases). In germline, CDR1 is MNHEY, CDR2 SVGAGI. The length of the CDR3 is 15 residues. V shed 5 bases and J shed 0 bases, with 13 bases lying between them. In DNA, the CDR3 is TGTGCCAGCAGTAAAAGCTGGACAAACCAAGAGACCCAGTACTTC. This encodes CASSKSWTNQETQYF.

This clone was counted a few times. The CDR3 DNA reads TGCGCCAGCAGCTTGGCCAGCGGGGGGCAGACCGGGGAGCTGTTTTTT. Protein sequence: CASSLASGGQTGELFF. V usage is TRBV5-1 and J usage is TRBJ2-2; 9 bases agree with TRBD2. The CDR3 has 16 residues. V was pared by 0 bases and J by 5 bases, with 5 bases of the junction left unmatched. Germline lookup yields CDR1 SGHRS and CDR2 YFSETQ.

As for this clone: Other DNA sequences within the sample encode an identical CDR3. The CDR3, as DNA: TGTGCCAGCAGCCTCGGGACAGGGGGGAACACCATATATTTT. Protein: CASSLGTGGNTIYF. The rearrangement uses TRBV11-3 and TRBJ1-3; 11 bases agree with TRBD1. CDR3 length equals 14 residues. V dropped 5 bases and J dropped 7; count of bases not matched to a gene: 4. Looked up from germline, CDR1 is SGHNT and CDR2 is YENEEA.

V and J are TRBV19 and TRBJ1-5; D call uncertain. CDR3 size: 12 residues. V was pared by 3 bases and J by 7 bases, with 7 bases between. Per the germline V gene, CDR1 is LNHDA and CDR2 is SQIVND (reference sequence). DNA for the CDR3: TGTGCCAGTAGTATCCTCGGGCAGCCCCAGCATTTT. Translation: CASSILGQPQHF.

The gene calls are TRBV6-5 and TRBJ1-2, with D maybe TRBD1 (6 bases). CDR3 length equals 14 residues. Germline-derived CDR1 and CDR2 are MNHEY and SVGAGI. Trimming took off 1 base at V and 2 bases at J, with 8 bases between the two ends. In nucleotides, the CDR3 is TGTGCCAGCAGTTACTTACAGGGCAACTATGGCTACACCTTC. This translates into CASSYLQGNYGYTF.

J is TRBJ1-5 and V is TRBV19, with D perhaps matching TRBD1 (5 bases). The CDR3 runs 16 residues. In germline, CDR1 is LNHDA, CDR2 SQIVND (reference sequence). V was shortened by 5 bases and J by 2 bases, with 16 bases between the two germline ends. CDR3 sequence: CASSPRDYPGNQPQHF. CDR3 DNA: TGTGCCAGTAGTCCCCGGGACTACCCGGGCAATCAGCCCCAGCATTTT.

V is TRBV5-1 and J is TRBJ2-3; 15 nucleotides align to TRBD2. The CDR3 length is 15 residues. Germline V gives CDR1 SGHRS, CDR2 YFSETQ. Losses at the gene ends were 4 bases for V and 6 bases for J; bases not matched to a gene: 3. DNA of the CDR3: TGCGCCAGCAGCACCGGACTAGCGGGGGGGGATACGCAGTATTTT. Amino acids: CASSTGLAGGDTQYF.

The chain has TRBV19 and TRBJ2-3, with 8 nucleotides matching TRBD2. The CDR3 spans 13 residues. Germline values: CDR1 LNHDA, CDR2 SQIVND (reference sequence). The junction had 9 bases not matched to a gene; V was cut back by 5 bases and J by 11 bases. The chain's CDR3 is CASSHRGGRVQYF. The CDR3 DNA reads TGTGCCAGTAGTCACCGGGGGGGGCGCGTGCAGTATTTT. Together with reference TRBV19 and TRBJ2-3, the CDR3 gives the full variable domain: DGGITQSPKYLFRKEGQNVTLSCEQNLNHDAMYWYRQDPGQGLRLIYYSQIVNDFQKGDIAEGYSVSREKKESFPLTVTSAQKNPTAFYLCASSHRGGRVQYFGPGTRLTVL.